The present entry profiles one TCR beta chain with its context. Those enrolled, adults aged roughly 18 to 100 years, came from some 23 US areas. Cohorts were assigned according to the clinical history that participants reported. These data are taken from a study of blood T cell repertoires in COVID-19. Study at large: The United States, Italy and Spain supplied acute and convalescent COVID-19 samples. Sample material is recorded as cDNA or gDNA derived from T cells, B-cell-depleted T cells, or PBMCs.

The assay was immunoSEQ multiplex PCR, and TCRdb's table has in-frame clones only and misses some. The sample has 300,000 to 400,000 clones; approximately 86% are singletons. Sequences were obtained from PBMCs or T cells enriched from blood (not recorded which). This TCR was sampled from a woman aged 40 to 49 with acute COVID-19.

The CDR3 DNA is TGTGCCAGCAGCCCCAGGTGGGACAGTGGAAACACCATATATTTT. Translated: CASSPRWDSGNTIYF. The chain uses TRBV3-1 (or the pseudogene TRBV3-2) and TRBJ1-3, with 7 bases identical to TRBD1. Germline assignment: CDR1 LGHDT and CDR2 YNNKEL (reference sequence). V shed 4 bases and J 3 bases; nucleotides not matched to a gene: 6. The CDR3 totals 15 residues.